This T cell receptor (beta chain) was identified in a study of early T cells in non-severe SARS-CoV-2 infection. The CDR3 spans 15 residues. Germline CDR1 MNHEY, CDR2 SMNVEV (reference sequence). The V end was cut by 8 bases, the J end by 0 bases, with 16 bases between. Molecules of cDNA were individually given unique molecular identifiers that were attached to them. TCRdb processed the 5' RACE reads anew with MiXCR; each CDR3 protein has one entry. This table has some 35,000 distinct CDR3 sequences, under 5% appearing once. The chain carries TRBV27 and TRBJ1-1; D might be TRBD1 (6 bases). The clonotype comes from an adult who was a healthcare worker with PCR-confirmed SARS-CoV-2 infection or an uninfected control (not recorded which). Sample: whole blood. Here the CDR3 DNA reads TGTGCCAGCTCGCTTGGGGGGCTATTGAACACTGAAGCTTTCTTT. This encodes CASSLGGLLNTEAFF.